The 29 T cell receptor beta chains given below trace back to one sample, sequenced in a study of shared clonotypes between healthy human individuals. Profiled with immunoSEQ multiplex PCR; TCRdb holds only in-frame clones, not every one. The sample has about 1 million clones; around 75% are singletons. Sequencing used memory CD4+ T cells sorted from blood. Subset described: CD45RA-negative fraction. The receptors were sampled from a man between 18 and 29 years old in good health.

The chain uses TRBV4-2 and TRBJ1-3; 8 bases fit TRBD1. The CDR3 runs 16 residues. The germline CDR1 and CDR2 sequences are LGHNA and YNFKEQ. The V and J ends lost 1 base and 8 bases, in that order; junction bases with no gene match: 10. The CDR3 is CASSQGQGSYQDTIYF. CDR3 in DNA: TGTGCCAGCAGCCAAGGACAGGGGAGTTATCAAGACACCATATATTTT.

This chain joins TRBV5-6 and TRBJ2-2; 8 bases map to TRBD1. The CDR3 sequence is 17 residues long. With 4 bases clipped from V and 1 base from J, the junction kept 9 bases outside the gene matches. CDR1 SGHDT and CDR2 YYEEEE come from the germline V gene. CDR3 DNA: TGTGCCAGCAGCCGGCGAAGAACAGGGGGGAACACCGGGGAGCTGTTTTTT. Residues: CASSRRRTGGNTGELFF.

This chain connects TRBV28 to TRBJ2-2; 7 positions agree with TRBD1. Losses at the gene ends were 5 bases for V and 5 bases for J; bases not matched to a gene: 14. Germline loops: CDR1 MDHEN, CDR2 SYDVKM. The CDR3 is 17 amino acids. CDR3 sequence reads: CASSGGKSRGKTGELFF. The CDR3 bases are TGTGCCAGCAGTGGCGGCAAAAGCAGGGGGAAGACCGGGGAGCTGTTTTTT.

V is TRBV5-1 and J is TRBJ2-2; 8 bases align to TRBD1. This CDR3 spans 17 amino acids. The V gene end was trimmed by 3 bases and the J gene end by 1 base; junction bases not matched to a gene: 8. Looked up from germline, CDR1 is SGHRS and CDR2 is YFSETQ. The CDR3 coding sequence is TGCGCCAGCAGCTCGCTGACCGGGACAGGGAACACCGGGGAGCTGTTTTTT. Protein sequence: CASSSLTGTGNTGELFF.

The chain links TRBV7-3 to TRBJ2-3, with TRBD2 matching 10 bases. CDR1 and CDR2 from the germline V gene are SGHTA and FQGTGA. V was clipped by 2 bases and J by 1 base; unmatched bases: 3. The CDR3 runs 16 residues. The CDR3 protein is CASSLGSGGRTDTQYF. CDR3 DNA: TGTGCCAGCAGCTTAGGTAGCGGGGGGCGCACAGATACGCAGTATTTT.

The chain is built from TRBV30 and TRBJ1-5; 9 nucleotides agree with TRBD1. Germline CDR1 is GTSNPN and CDR2 is SVGIG (reference sequence). The CDR3 is 14 amino acids. V was clipped by 3 bases and J by 5 bases; unmatched bases: 5. Here the CDR3 DNA reads TGTGCCTGGAGCTCGGGACAGGGTGATCAGCCCCAGCATTTT. This translates into CAWSSGQGDQPQHF.

As to this clone: Additional DNA sequences in this sample encode the identical CDR3. The chain has TRBV5-6 and TRBJ1-5; a possible D gene is TRBD1 (6 bases). Germline CDR1 SGHDT, CDR2 YYEEEE. The CDR3 has 14 amino acids. V was pared by 4 bases and J by 6 bases, with 14 bases between. CDR3 region: CASSRKGGAQPQHF. CDR3 bases: TGTGCCAGCAGCAGAAAGGGGGGCGCTCAGCCCCAGCATTTT.

The chain has TRBV27 and TRBJ2-7, with 9 nucleotides matching TRBD1. Germline CDR1 is MNHEY and CDR2 is SMNVEV (reference sequence). The ends lost 7 bases at V and 5 bases at J; junction bases unmatched: 9. The CDR3 extends over 14 amino acids. CDR3 sequence: CASTPGQGIHEQYF. DNA of the CDR3: TGTGCCAGCACTCCGGGACAGGGAATCCACGAGCAGTACTTC.

This chain uses TRBV6-1 with TRBJ1-5; TRBD1 matches at 7 bases. CDR3 length equals 15 residues. Germline V gene data show CDR1 as MNHNS and CDR2 as SASEGT. Trimming removed 6 bases from V and 1 base from J; junction bases left unmatched: 6. The CDR3 nucleotides read TGTGCCAGCAGGCCCTTACAGGGGAGCAATCAGCCCCAGCATTTT. This translates into CASRPLQGSNQPQHF.

This clone was observed a single time. The gene calls are TRBV7-9 and TRBJ2-5; 8 bases are a match to TRBD1. Trimming at V came to 9 bases and at J to 1 base, leaving 7 bases not matched to a gene. The CDR3 length is 14 residues. Germline CDR1 reads SEHNR; CDR2 reads FQNEAQ (reference sequence). CDR3 residues: CASGQGALQETQYF. Written as DNA, the CDR3 is TGTGCCAGTGGGCAGGGGGCTCTCCAAGAGACCCAGTACTTC. Together with reference TRBV7-9 and TRBJ2-5, the CDR3 gives the full variable domain: DTGVSQNPRHKITKRGQNVTFRCDPISEHNRLYWYRQTLGQGPEFLTYFQNEAQLEKSRLLSDRFSAERPKGSFSTLEIQRTEQGDSAMYLCASGQGALQETQYFGPGTRLLVL.

In nucleotides, the CDR3 is TGTGCCAGAGGGAGGGGGGGCGGGTACAAGCAGTACTTC. This sequence encodes CARGRGGGYKQYF. The chain links TRBV27 to TRBJ2-7; maybe TRBD2 (7 bases). CDR1 is MNHEY, CDR2 SMNVEV, per germline (reference sequence). CDR3 length equals 13 residues. V was pared by 9 bases and J by 8 bases, with 20 bases between.

Only a few counts were recorded for this clone. The rearrangement joins TRBV5-8 to TRBJ1-1; D not resolved. This CDR3 is 13 amino acids long. Trimming took off 1 base at V and 2 bases at J, with 6 bases between the two ends. Germline V lookup: CDR1 SGHTS, CDR2 YDEGEE. The CDR3 nucleotides read TGTGCCAGCAGCTTGACGGGTAACACTGAAGCTTTCTTT. This gives the protein CASSLTGNTEAFF.

This clone appeared a few times. The CDR3 DNA follows: TGTGCCAGTAGGGAGGGGAAGGGTCAGCCCCAGCATTTT. Encoded protein: CASREGKGQPQHF. This chain uses TRBV19 with TRBJ1-5; tentative D call: TRBD1 (5 bases). Between the trimmed V and J ends, which lost 6 bases and 6 bases, there was a span of 12 bases. CDR1 and CDR2 from the germline V gene are LNHDA and SQIVND (reference sequence). This CDR3 has 13 residues.

The chain links TRBV18 to TRBJ1-5; 8 nucleotides line up with TRBD1. This CDR3 has 13 residues. CDR1 and CDR2 from the germline V gene are KGHSH and LQKENI. V shed 5 bases, J shed 5 bases, and the junction held 2 bases outside the gene matches. The CDR3 DNA is TGTGCCAGCTCAGGGGACAGGTATCAGCCCCAGCATTTT. Residues: CASSGDRYQPQHF.

This rearrangement joins TRBV5-1 to TRBJ2-7; a weak D match, TRBD2 (5 bases). Per the germline V gene, CDR1 is SGHRS and CDR2 is YFSETQ. The ends were cut back, 0 bases at V and 0 bases at J, with 7 bases in the middle. The CDR3 is 14 amino acids. The CDR3 spells CASSLGLNSYEQYF. Here the CDR3 DNA reads TGCGCCAGCAGCTTGGGACTAAACTCCTACGAGCAGTACTTC.

The rearrangement links TRBV5-4 to TRBJ1-5; the D is unclear. Germline CDR1 is SGHNT and CDR2 is YYREEE (reference sequence). The CDR3 has 15 amino acids. The germline V and J ends were trimmed by 4 bases and 1 base, with 12 bases remaining between them. DNA for the CDR3: TGTGCCAGCAGCGAGGATGGAGGGAGCAATCAGCCCCAGCATTTT. This encodes CASSEDGGSNQPQHF.

Turning to this clone: The junction does not match germline at one end; this may be a read error. The chain recombines TRBV20-1 with TRBJ1-1, with D tentatively TRBD1 (5 bases). The CDR3 is made up of 11 amino acids. The germline V gene has CDR1 DFQATT and CDR2 SNEGSKA (reference sequence). The CDR3 is CSAGPTLRLDF. In DNA, the CDR3 is TGCAGTGCGGGACCCACCCTGCGTTTAGATTTT.

This clone was observed a handful of times. CDR3 sequence (DNA): TGTGCCAGCAGCTTAGGTCAAAATAGCAATCAGCCCCAGCATTTT. Protein: CASSLGQNSNQPQHF. The chain has TRBV6-5 and TRBJ1-5, with D uncertain. This CDR3 region has 15 residues. Trimming removed 6 bases from V and 0 bases from J, with 12 bases in between. Germline lookup yields CDR1 MNHEY and CDR2 SVGAGI.

This clone has at least ten counts. This chain uses TRBV6-1 with TRBJ1-5, with D perhaps TRBD1 (6 bases). CDR1 is MNHNS and CDR2 is SASEGT in the germline V gene. Trimming removed 4 bases at V and 6 bases at J, with 13 bases between. This CDR3 is 14 amino acids long. The CDR3 loop reads CASSARRGAQPQHF. In nucleotides, the CDR3 is TGTGCCAGCAGTGCACGGAGGGGGGCTCAGCCCCAGCATTTT.

The chain combines TRBV7-2 with TRBJ2-7, with TRBD1 as a possible D gene (6 bases). The germline V and J ends were trimmed by 4 bases and 6 bases, with 16 bases remaining between them. The germline V gene encodes CDR1 SGHTA and CDR2 FQGNSA. This CDR3 has 14 residues. CDR3 amino acids: CASSWNRDTPEQYF. The CDR3 bases are TGTGCCAGCAGCTGGAATCGGGACACCCCCGAGCAGTACTTC.

The chain uses TRBV12-5 and TRBJ2-7; 16 nucleotides agree with TRBD2. The CDR3 loop spans 18 amino acids. CDR1 and CDR2 from the germline V gene are LGHNT and FRNRAP. The V segment lost 2 bases and the J segment 3 bases; nucleotides outside the gene matches: 7. The CDR3 protein is CASGLPPGLAGGSYEQYF. In DNA, the CDR3 is TGTGCTAGTGGTTTGCCCCCGGGACTAGCGGGAGGGAGCTACGAGCAGTACTTC.

The CDR3 nucleotides are TGTGCCTGGGCTAGCGGGGGGTTCTGGCAAGAGACCCAGTACTTC. Encoded protein: CAWASGGFWQETQYF. The V call is TRBV30, the J call TRBJ2-5; 11 bases map to TRBD2. V was pared by 5 bases and J by 2 bases, with 7 bases of the junction left unmatched. CDR3 length equals 15 residues. Germline V CDR1 and CDR2: GTSNPN, SVGIG (reference sequence).

The V call is TRBV5-1, the J call TRBJ2-7; D not certain. The CDR3 covers 14 residues. The V and J ends lost 0 bases and 0 bases respectively, with 7 bases between them. The germline V gene encodes CDR1 SGHRS and CDR2 YFSETQ. CDR3 bases: TGCGCCAGCAGCTTGGAAGGGTACTCCTACGAGCAGTACTTC. This gives the protein CASSLEGYSYEQYF.

This chain uses TRBV19 with TRBJ2-7, with 9 bases matching TRBD1. V shed 5 bases, J shed 7 bases, and the junction held 6 bases outside the gene matches. The CDR3 contains 13 residues. From germline, CDR1 is LNHDA and CDR2 SQIVND (reference sequence). The CDR3, as DNA: TGTGCCAGTAGTGTACAGGGGGCTGGGGAGCAGTACTTC. Protein sequence: CASSVQGAGEQYF.

This chain joins TRBV6-6 and TRBJ2-1; 8 bases match TRBD1. Per germline, CDR1 MNHNY and CDR2 SVGAGI (reference sequence). This CDR3 is built from 15 residues. The V and J ends lost 6 bases and 7 bases, in that order; junction bases with no gene match: 11. The CDR3 DNA reads as TGTGCCAGCAGCCCACTTACAGGGGGATGGAATGAGCAGTTCTTC. Translation gives CASSPLTGGWNEQFF.

The V call is TRBV12-2, the J call TRBJ2-1; TRBD2, the table's D call, lacks a check against the DNA. TRBV12-2 is flagged as a pseudogene. The CDR3 extends over 18 amino acids. The CDR3 region has the DNA TGTGCAAGTCGCTTAGTACTAACTAGGGACTCCCATTTAGATGAGCAGTTCTTC. It encodes CASRLVLTRDSHLDEQFF.

The J gene is TRBJ2-2, the V gene TRBV7-9; a possible D gene is TRBD2 (5 bases). Trimming took off 0 bases at V and 6 bases at J, with 5 bases between the two ends. The length of the CDR3 is 13 residues. Per the germline V gene, CDR1 is SEHNR and CDR2 is FQNEAQ (reference sequence). The DNA for the CDR3 is TGTGCCAGCAGCTTAGCGAGGGCCGGGGAGCTGTTTTTT. Amino acids: CASSLARAGELFF. The full variable domain, completed using reference TRBV7-9 and TRBJ2-2, is DTGVSQNPRHKITKRGQNVTFRCDPISEHNRLYWYRQTLGQGPEFLTYFQNEAQLEKSRLLSDRFSAERPKGSFSTLEIQRTEQGDSAMYLCASSLARAGELFFGEGSRLTVL.

This clone was found a few times. This chain joins TRBV2 and TRBJ1-1; D gene uncertain. This CDR3 region has 14 residues. Per germline, CDR1 SNHLY and CDR2 FYNNEI. Trimming stripped 4 bases from V and 2 bases from J, with 11 bases between. The CDR3 spells CASSAAGRNTEAFF. The CDR3 DNA reads TGTGCCAGCAGTGCTGCGGGGAGAAACACTGAAGCTTTCTTT. Filled out from reference TRBV2 and TRBJ1-1, the complete variable domain reads EPEVTQTPSHQVTQMGQEVILRCVPISNHLYFYWYRQILGQKVEFLVSFYNNEISEKSEIFDDQFSVERPDGSNFTLKIRSTKLEDSAMYFCASSAAGRNTEAFFGQGTRLTVV.

CDR3 DNA sequence: TGCGCCAGCAGCTCCCCAATGGATACGCAGTATTTT. The encoded protein is CASSSPMDTQYF. The chain joins TRBV5-1 to TRBJ2-3; D gene unclear. Trimming stripped 3 bases from V and 6 bases from J, with 8 bases between. From germline, CDR1 is SGHRS and CDR2 YFSETQ. The CDR3 is 12 amino acids.